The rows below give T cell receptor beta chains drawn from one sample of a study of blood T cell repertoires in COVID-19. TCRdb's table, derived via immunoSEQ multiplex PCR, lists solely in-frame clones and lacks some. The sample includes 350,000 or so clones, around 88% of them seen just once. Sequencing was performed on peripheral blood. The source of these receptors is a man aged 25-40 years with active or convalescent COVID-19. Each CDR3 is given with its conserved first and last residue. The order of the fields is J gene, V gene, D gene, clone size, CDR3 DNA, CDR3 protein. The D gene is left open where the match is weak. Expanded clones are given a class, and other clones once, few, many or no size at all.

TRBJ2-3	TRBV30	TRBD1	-	TGTGCCTTTCAAGGACAGGGGACTACAGATACGCAGTATTTT	CAFQGQGTTDTQYF
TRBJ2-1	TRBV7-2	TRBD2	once	TGTGCCAGCAGCTTGGGCGGGACTACCTACAATGAGCAGTTCTTC	CASSLGGTTYNEQFF
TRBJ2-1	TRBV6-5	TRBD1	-	TGTGCCAGCAGCCGGACAGGGGATGAGCAGTTCTTC	CASSRTGDEQFF
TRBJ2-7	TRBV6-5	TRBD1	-	TGTGCCAGCAGTCCCGCCAGGGGGTACGAGCAGTACTTC	CASSPARGYEQYF
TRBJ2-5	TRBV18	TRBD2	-	TGTGCCAGCTCACCGGGACTAGCGGGAGAGACCCAGTACTTC	CASSPGLAGETQYF
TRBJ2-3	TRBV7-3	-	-	TGTGCCAGCAGCCCCGGACTGGGAGCCACAGATACGCAGTATTTT	CASSPGLGATDTQYF
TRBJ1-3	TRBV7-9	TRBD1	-	TGTGCCAGCAGCCCCACCAGGGGGCCTGGAAACATCATATATTTT	CASSPTRGPGNIIYF
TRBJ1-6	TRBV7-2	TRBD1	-	TGTGCCAGCAGCGGACAGGGATCCTCACCCCTCCACTTT	CASSGQGSSPLHF
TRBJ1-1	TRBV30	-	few	TGTGCCTGGAAACCGGGGAACACTGAAGCTTTCTTT	CAWKPGNTEAFF
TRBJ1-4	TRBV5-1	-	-	TGCGCCAGCAGCTTCCGGCAGGGATGGGGCCTTAATGAAAAACTGTTTTTT	CASSFRQGWGLNEKLFF
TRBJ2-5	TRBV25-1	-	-	TGTGCCAGCAGTGAATTAACAGGGCGGTTACAAGAGACCCAGTACTTC	CASSELTGRLQETQYF
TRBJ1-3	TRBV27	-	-	TGTGCCAGCAGTCCGTCTTACTCTGGAAACACCATATATTTT	CASSPSYSGNTIYF
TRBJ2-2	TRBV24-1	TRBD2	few	TGTGCCACCAGTGCCCCGGGGGGGCTCGCCGGGGAGCTGTTTTTT	CATSAPGGLAGELFF
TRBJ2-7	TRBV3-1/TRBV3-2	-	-	TGTGCCAGCAGCCAATTAGTCTTCGACGAGCAGTACTTC	CASSQLVFDEQYF
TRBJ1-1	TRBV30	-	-	TGTGCCTGGAGTGGGGGGCAGCCGAACACTGAAGCTTTCTTT	CAWSGGQPNTEAFF
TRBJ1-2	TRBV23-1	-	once	TGCGCCAGCAGTCCGTGCTATGGCTACACCTTC	CASSPCYGYTF
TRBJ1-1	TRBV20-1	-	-	TGCAGTGCTAGGTCGGTTAAAGCTTTCTTT	CSARSVKAFF
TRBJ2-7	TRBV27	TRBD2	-	TGTGCCAGCAGTTTAGCCCCGGGACTAGCGCCAACCTACGAGCAGTACTTC	CASSLAPGLAPTYEQYF
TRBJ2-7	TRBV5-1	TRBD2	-	TGCGCCAGCAGCTTAAGGGCGCTAGCGGCCCACGAGCAGTACTTC	CASSLRALAAHEQYF
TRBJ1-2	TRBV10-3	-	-	TGTGCCGCGGGGAAGGCCCTCCACATCTATGGCTACACCTTC	CAAGKALHIYGYTF
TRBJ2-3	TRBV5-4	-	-	TGTGCCAGCAGCTTCCGAAGACAGACTAGCACAGATACGCAGTATTTT	CASSFRRQTSTDTQYF
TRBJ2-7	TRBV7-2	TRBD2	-	TGTGCCAGCAGCTTAGAGCGGGGTGGCTACGAGCAGTACTTC	CASSLERGGYEQYF
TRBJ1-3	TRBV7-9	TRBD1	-	TGTGCCAGCAGCTCCCGACAGGGAGGAAACACCATATATTTT	CASSSRQGGNTIYF
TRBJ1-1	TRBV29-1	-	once	TGCAGCGCTTCGGACACCCGGGGGACTGAAGCTTTCTTT	CSASDTRGTEAFF
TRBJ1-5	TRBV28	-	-	TGTGCCAGCAGTTTAGGGCAGGGTATCCAGCCCCAGCATTTT	CASSLGQGIQPQHF
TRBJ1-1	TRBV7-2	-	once	TGTGCCAGCAGCTTAGTCGGGTACACTGAAGCTTTCTTT	CASSLVGYTEAFF
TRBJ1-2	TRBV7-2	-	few	TGTGCCAGCAGCTTTACTCAGGGTATGGCTGGCTACACCTTC	CASSFTQGMAGYTF
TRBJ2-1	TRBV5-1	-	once	TGCGCCAGCAGCCCGGGGGGCACCTACAATGAGCAGTTCTTC	CASSPGGTYNEQFF
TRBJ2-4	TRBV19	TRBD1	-	TGTGCCAGTAGTCGACAGGGGGCAACGAACATTCAGTACTTC	CASSRQGATNIQYF
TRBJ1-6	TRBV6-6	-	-	TGTGCCAGCAATCTGGAGGGGCTAAATTCACCCCTCCACTTT	CASNLEGLNSPLHF
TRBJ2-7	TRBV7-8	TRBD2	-	TGTGCCAGCAGCTTAGGAGCGGGGGCACCCCGGGGCTACGAGCAGTACTTC	CASSLGAGAPRGYEQYF
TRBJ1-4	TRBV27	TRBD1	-	TGTGCCAGCAGTTCAACAGGGGTTCCTAATGAAAAACTGTTTTTT	CASSSTGVPNEKLFF
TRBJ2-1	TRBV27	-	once	TGTGCCAGCAGTTTGCGACGGGACTCCCTGTACAATGAGCAGTTCTTC	CASSLRRDSLYNEQFF
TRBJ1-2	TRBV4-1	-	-	TGCGCCAGCAGCCAAGATCCTCCCCCGTTGGAGGATGCTGGCTACACCTTC	CASSQDPPPLEDAGYTF
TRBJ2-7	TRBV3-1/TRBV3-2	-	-	TGTGCCAGCAGCCACCTAGATTTGCGGCACCAAGGCAACGAGCAGTACTTC	CASSHLDLRHQGNEQYF
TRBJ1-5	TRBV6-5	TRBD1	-	TGTGCCAGCAGTTTTCCAACAGGGGTGAGCGATCAGCCCCAGCATTTT	CASSFPTGVSDQPQHF
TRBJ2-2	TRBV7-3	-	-	TGTGCCAGCAGCTTACTGCCGGGTGCGGACACCGGGGAGCTGTTTTTT	CASSLLPGADTGELFF
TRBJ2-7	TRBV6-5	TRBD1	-	TGTGCCAGCACTCCACTCGGACAGGGGGGCTACGAGCAGTACTTC	CASTPLGQGGYEQYF
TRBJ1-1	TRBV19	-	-	TGTGCCAGTAGTTACGGACAACGGGCTGAAGCTTTCTTT	CASSYGQRAEAFF
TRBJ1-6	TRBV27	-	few	TGTGCCAGCAGTCCCTTCTCACCAGGGCAGTCACCCCTCCACTTT	CASSPFSPGQSPLHF
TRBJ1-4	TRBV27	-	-	TGTGCCAGCAGCGATGGAGGGAATGAAAAACTGTTTTTT	CASSDGGNEKLFF
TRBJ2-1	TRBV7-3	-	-	TGTGCCAGCAGTAACTCGGACAGAGAGCAGTTCTTC	CASSNSDREQFF
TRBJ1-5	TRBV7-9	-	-	TGTGCCAGCAGCCTTGGAGGAAAATCCCAGCATTTT	CASSLGGKSQHF
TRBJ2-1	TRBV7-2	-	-	TGTGCCAGCAGGAAAGGGGCGGGAACTCATAGCTCCTACAATGAGCAGTTCTTC	CASRKGAGTHSSYNEQFF
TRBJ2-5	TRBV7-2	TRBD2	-	TGTGCCAGCAGCTTAAGACTAGCGGGAGGGTTTGAGACCCAGTACTTC	CASSLRLAGGFETQYF
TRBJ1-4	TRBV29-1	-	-	TGCAGCGTCGCCCGGGGGGGGGTTAATGAAAAACTGTTTTTT	CSVARGGVNEKLFF
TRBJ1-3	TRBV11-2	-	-	TGTGCCAGCAGTCCCGGACAGCGCCCTGAAAACACCATATATTTT	CASSPGQRPENTIYF
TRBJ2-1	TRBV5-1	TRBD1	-	TGCGCCAGCAGCAAGGACAGGGGGAGCCGGGAGCAGTTCTTC	CASSKDRGSREQFF
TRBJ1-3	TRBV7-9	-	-	TGTGCCAGCAGCCCCGGGGAGGGGATCTCTGGAAACACCATATATTTT	CASSPGEGISGNTIYF
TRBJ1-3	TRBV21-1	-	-	TGTGCCAGCAGCCTCCTCGACAGGGGCTCTGGAAACACCATATATTTT	CASSLLDRGSGNTIYF
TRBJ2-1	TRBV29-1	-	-	TGCAGCGTTGTCCCCTCGGGACTGAACTACAATGAGCAGTTCTTC	CSVVPSGLNYNEQFF
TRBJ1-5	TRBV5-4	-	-	TGTGCCAGCGCGCACTTGCCCGGTAAGCATTTT	CASAHLPGKHF